The rows below give T cell receptor beta chains drawn from one sample of a study of blood T cell repertoires in COVID-19. Libraries were prepared by immunoSEQ multiplex PCR; TCRdb keeps only in-frame clonotypes and omits some of them. The repertoire includes approximately 130,000 clones, around 83% of them detected once, and approximately 6.3% sits in the top ten. The sample consisted of peripheral blood. The receptor set was obtained from a man older than 75 with active or convalescent COVID-19. CDR3s include the opening cysteine and the closing phenylalanine or tryptophan. The D gene is left open where the match is weak. Some rows mark clone size as missing; the rest say once, few, many or name a class of expanded clone.

j_call d_call clone_size v_call cdr3_length cdr3_aa cdr3_nt
TRBJ2-3 NA NA TRBV12-5 15 CASGLVGSPTDTQYF TGTGCTAGTGGTTTGGTAGGGAGTCCCACAGATACGCAGTATTTT
TRBJ1-1 NA NA TRBV5-1 15 CASSPPGSGNTEAFF TGCGCCAGCAGCCCACCAGGGTCCGGGAACACTGAAGCTTTCTTT
TRBJ1-1 NA NA TRBV27 15 CASSLLGLTNTEAFF TGTGCCAGCAGTTTATTGGGGCTAACGAACACTGAAGCTTTCTTT
TRBJ2-2 TRBD2 once TRBV28 14 CASSRTSNTGELFF TGTGCCAGCAGTCGGACTAGCAACACCGGGGAGCTGTTTTTT
TRBJ1-6 TRBD1 once TRBV5-1 15 CASSAQTGGGSPLHF TGCGCCAGCAGCGCCCAGACAGGGGGCGGTTCACCCCTCCACTTT
TRBJ2-3 TRBD1 NA TRBV7-3 16 CASSPRTGGITDTQYF TGTGCCAGCAGCCCGAGGACAGGGGGCATCACAGATACGCAGTATTTT
TRBJ1-5 NA NA TRBV10-3 12 CAISDGNQPQHF TGTGCCATCAGTGACGGCAATCAGCCCCAGCATTTT
TRBJ2-2 TRBD2 NA TRBV7-3 15 CASSLGLGVTGELFF TGTGCCAGCAGCTTGGGACTAGGGGTCACCGGGGAGCTGTTTTTT
TRBJ2-3 TRBD1 NA TRBV5-8 14 CASSIDRGTDTQYF TGTGCCAGCAGCATTGACAGGGGCACAGATACGCAGTATTTT
TRBJ2-7 NA NA TRBV12-2 20 CASRSPRLAGGPSETYEQYF TGTGCAAGTCGCTCCCCAAGACTAGCGGGGGGGCCGAGTGAGACCTACGAGCAGTACTTC
TRBJ2-5 NA NA TRBV7-6 12 CASSLDRETQYF TGTGCCAGCAGCCTTGACAGGGAGACCCAGTACTTC
TRBJ1-2 TRBD1 NA TRBV28 15 CASSLEGGVDYGYTF TGTGCCAGCAGTTTGGAAGGGGGCGTCGACTATGGCTACACCTTC
TRBJ2-3 TRBD1 NA TRBV19 15 CASSTRTGDTDTQYF TGTGCCAGTAGTACCCGGACAGGGGACACAGATACGCAGTATTTT
TRBJ1-3 NA NA TRBV28 13 CASSFHSGNTIYF TGTGCCAGCAGTTTCCACTCTGGAAACACCATATATTTT
TRBJ1-2 NA NA TRBV10-3 13 CAISDRGGYGYTF TGTGCCATCAGTGACAGGGGTGGGTATGGCTACACCTTC
TRBJ2-7 NA few TRBV2 15 CASSAGSRIPYEQYF TGTGCCAGCAGTGCCGGATCGCGGATCCCCTACGAGCAGTACTTC
TRBJ1-4 NA NA TRBV5-6 14 CASSFRDTNEKLFF TGTGCCAGCAGCTTTCGGGACACCAATGAAAAACTGTTTTTT
TRBJ1-5 NA NA TRBV18 18 CASSPSRGDSHSNQPQHF TGTGCCAGCTCACCCTCACGGGGGGACTCTCATAGCAATCAGCCCCAGCATTTT
TRBJ1-5 NA NA TRBV2 12 CASSVSGQPQHF TGTGCCAGCAGTGTGTCGGGTCAGCCCCAGCATTTT
TRBJ1-3 NA NA TRBV10-3 11 CARGDGNTIYF TGTGCCAGGGGGGACGGAAACACCATATATTTT
TRBJ2-5 NA once TRBV9 13 CASSPSYQETQYF TGTGCCAGCAGCCCCTCGTACCAAGAGACCCAGTACTTC
TRBJ2-1 NA NA TRBV4-1 11 CASSRPPEQFF TGCGCCAGCAGCCGTCCCCCGGAGCAGTTCTTC
TRBJ2-1 NA NA TRBV28 15 CASSPQGGGNNEQFF TGTGCCAGCAGTCCCCAGGGCGGGGGCAACAATGAGCAGTTCTTC
TRBJ1-2 NA NA TRBV19 13 CASSIAHGSGYTF TGTGCCAGTAGTATAGCTCACGGGAGTGGCTACACCTTC
TRBJ2-2 NA NA TRBV7-2 16 CASSLVEGMDTGELFF TGTGCCAGCAGCTTAGTCGAGGGTATGGACACCGGGGAGCTGTTTTTT
TRBJ2-5 NA NA TRBV3-1/TRBV3-2 13 CASSPPGRETQYF TGTGCCAGCAGCCCCCCTGGTCGGGAGACCCAGTACTTC
TRBJ1-2 NA NA TRBV5-6 14 CASSPLGGDYGYTF TGTGCCAGCAGCCCCCTGGGGGGAGACTATGGCTACACCTTC
TRBJ2-1 TRBD2 once TRBV7-2 15 CASSPSGGTFNEQFF TGTGCCAGCAGCCCGAGCGGGGGGACCTTCAATGAGCAGTTCTTC
TRBJ1-1 TRBD1 NA TRBV23-1 18 CASSQPLPWDRVNTEAFF TGCGCCAGCAGTCAACCGCTTCCCTGGGACAGGGTGAACACTGAAGCTTTCTTT
TRBJ2-3 NA NA TRBV6-2/TRBV6-3 16 CASSIAGTLATDTQYF TGTGCCAGCAGTATCGCCGGGACACTTGCCACAGATACGCAGTATTTT
TRBJ1-1 NA few TRBV6-2/TRBV6-3 12 CASSLTRQEAFF TGTGCCAGCAGCCTTACTCGACAGGAAGCTTTCTTT
TRBJ2-7 NA NA TRBV7-2 13 CASSLVPAYEQYF TGTGCCAGCAGCTTAGTACCGGCCTACGAGCAGTACTTC
TRBJ1-1 TRBD1 NA TRBV6-1 14 CASSEGDRVAEAFF TGTGCCAGCAGCGAAGGCGACAGGGTCGCTGAAGCTTTCTTT
TRBJ1-1 NA NA TRBV20-1 10 CSAGDTEAFF TGCAGTGCAGGGGACACTGAAGCTTTCTTT
TRBJ1-1 TRBD1 NA TRBV5-1 14 CASTSGTGPFEAFF TGCGCCAGCACCTCCGGGACAGGGCCCTTTGAAGCTTTCTTT
TRBJ2-2 TRBD2 NA TRBV12-5 15 CASGLRGANTGELFF TGTGCTAGTGGTTTACGGGGGGCGAACACCGGGGAGCTGTTTTTT
TRBJ1-5 TRBD1 medium-sized TRBV28 15 CASSLEQGFNQPQHF TGTGCCAGCAGTTTGGAACAGGGGTTCAATCAGCCCCAGCATTTT
TRBJ1-2 NA NA TRBV5-4 13 CASSLDRTYGYTF TGTGCCAGCAGCTTGGACAGGACCTATGGCTACACCTTC
TRBJ1-4 NA few TRBV5-8 13 CASSLKPREKLFF TGTGCCAGCAGCCTAAAGCCTCGTGAAAAACTGTTTTTT
TRBJ1-1 NA once TRBV5-4 13 CASSWRADTEAFF TGTGCCAGCAGCTGGCGGGCAGACACTGAAGCTTTCTTT
TRBJ2-2 NA NA TRBV11-1 14 CASSRGTDTGELFF TGTGCCAGCAGCCGCGGGACAGACACCGGGGAGCTGTTTTTT
TRBJ1-1 NA NA TRBV18 13 CASSPGANTEAFF TGTGCCAGCTCACCAGGAGCTAACACTGAAGCTTTCTTT
TRBJ2-3 TRBD2 NA TRBV7-3 15 CASSPGTSEQDTQYF TGTGCCAGCAGCCCCGGGACTAGCGAACAAGATACGCAGTATTTT
TRBJ1-3 NA NA TRBV9 14 CASSGTGSGNTIYF TGTGCCAGCAGCGGAACCGGCTCTGGAAACACCATATATTTT
TRBJ1-2 TRBD1 few TRBV7-8 13 CASSLRTGLGYTF TGTGCCAGCAGCTTACGGACAGGGCTTGGCTACACCTTC
TRBJ2-1 TRBD2 NA TRBV2 16 CASSLSGGVSYNEQFF TGTGCCAGCAGCCTGAGCGGGGGGGTCTCCTACAATGAGCAGTTCTTC
TRBJ1-2 NA once TRBV14 13 CASSPSFDYGYTF TGTGCCAGCAGCCCCTCGTTTGACTATGGCTACACCTTC
TRBJ2-7 TRBD1 NA TRBV2 15 CASRENRDRAHEQYF TGTGCCAGCAGGGAAAACCGAGACAGGGCCCACGAGCAGTACTTC
TRBJ2-5 TRBD2 NA TRBV5-1 16 CASSSREGWAQETQYF TGCGCCAGCAGCTCCAGGGAGGGATGGGCCCAAGAGACCCAGTACTTC